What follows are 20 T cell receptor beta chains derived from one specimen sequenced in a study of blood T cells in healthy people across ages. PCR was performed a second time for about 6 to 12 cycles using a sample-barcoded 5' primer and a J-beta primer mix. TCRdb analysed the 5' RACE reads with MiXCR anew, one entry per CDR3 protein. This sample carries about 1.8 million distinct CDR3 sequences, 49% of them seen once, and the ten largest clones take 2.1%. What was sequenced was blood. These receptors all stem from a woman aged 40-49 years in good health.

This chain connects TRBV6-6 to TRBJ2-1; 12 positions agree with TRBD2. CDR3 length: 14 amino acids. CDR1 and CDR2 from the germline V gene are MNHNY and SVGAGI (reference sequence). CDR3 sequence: CAIRLAGAGDEQFF. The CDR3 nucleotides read TGTGCTATTCGACTAGCGGGGGCCGGGGATGAGCAGTTCTTC.

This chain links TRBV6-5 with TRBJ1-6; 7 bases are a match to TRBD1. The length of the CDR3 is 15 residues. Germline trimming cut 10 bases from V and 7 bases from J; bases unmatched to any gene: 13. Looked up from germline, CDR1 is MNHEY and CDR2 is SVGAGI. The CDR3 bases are TGTGCCACGACCTGGACCGGGACAGCGAATTCACCCCTCCACTTT. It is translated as CATTWTGTANSPLHF.

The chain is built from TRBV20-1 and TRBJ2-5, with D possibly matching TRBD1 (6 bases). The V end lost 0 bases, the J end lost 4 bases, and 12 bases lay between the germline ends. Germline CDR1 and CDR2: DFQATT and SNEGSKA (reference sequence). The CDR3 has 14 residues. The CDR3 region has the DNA TGCAGTGCTAGAGATAGGGGGTGGATAGAGACCCAGTACTTC. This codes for CSARDRGWIETQYF.

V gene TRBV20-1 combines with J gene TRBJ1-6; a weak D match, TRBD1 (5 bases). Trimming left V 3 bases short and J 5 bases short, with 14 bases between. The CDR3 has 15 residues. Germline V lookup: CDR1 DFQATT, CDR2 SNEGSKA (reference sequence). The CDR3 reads CSARTVSPDNSPLHF. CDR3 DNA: TGCAGTGCTAGGACAGTTTCCCCTGATAATTCACCCCTCCACTTT.

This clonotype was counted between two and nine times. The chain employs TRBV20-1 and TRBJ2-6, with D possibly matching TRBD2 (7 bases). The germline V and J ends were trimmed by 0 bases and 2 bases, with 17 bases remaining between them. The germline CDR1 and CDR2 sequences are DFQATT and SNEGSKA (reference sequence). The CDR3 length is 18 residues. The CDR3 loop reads CSARDPRSGGTGANVLTF. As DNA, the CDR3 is TGCAGTGCTAGAGACCCTCGCTCGGGGGGCACTGGGGCCAACGTCCTGACTTTC.

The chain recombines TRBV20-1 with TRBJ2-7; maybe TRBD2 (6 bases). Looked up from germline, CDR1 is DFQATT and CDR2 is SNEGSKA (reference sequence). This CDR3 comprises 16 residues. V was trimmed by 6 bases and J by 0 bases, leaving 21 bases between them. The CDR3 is CSARRNGAGLSYEQYF. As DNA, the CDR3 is TGCAGTGCCCGTCGAAATGGGGCGGGACTCTCCTACGAGCAGTACTTC.

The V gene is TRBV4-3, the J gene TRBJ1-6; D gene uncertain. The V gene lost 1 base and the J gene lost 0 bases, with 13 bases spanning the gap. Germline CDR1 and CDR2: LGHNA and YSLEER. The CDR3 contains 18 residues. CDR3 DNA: TGCGCCAGCAGCCAAGTGGTGACAATGAGCTCCTATAATTCACCCCTCCACTTT. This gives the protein CASSQVVTMSSYNSPLHF.

The CDR3 protein is CASSLGGTGGMYEQYF. DNA for the CDR3: TGTGCCAGCAGTTTAGGAGGGACAGGGGGCATGTACGAGCAGTACTTC. The chain joins TRBV28 to TRBJ2-7, with 12 bases matching TRBD1. Unmatched junction bases numbered 6, after V lost 2 bases and J lost 4 bases. Per germline, CDR1 MDHEN and CDR2 SYDVKM. This CDR3 is 16 amino acids long.

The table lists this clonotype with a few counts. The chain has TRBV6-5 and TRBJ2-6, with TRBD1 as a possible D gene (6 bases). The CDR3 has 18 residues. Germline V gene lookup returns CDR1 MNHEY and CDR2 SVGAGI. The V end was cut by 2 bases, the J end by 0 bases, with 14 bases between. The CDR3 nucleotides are TGTGCCAGCAGTTACCTGACAGGCTCCAGCTCTGGGGCCAACGTCCTGACTTTC. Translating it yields CASSYLTGSSSGANVLTF.

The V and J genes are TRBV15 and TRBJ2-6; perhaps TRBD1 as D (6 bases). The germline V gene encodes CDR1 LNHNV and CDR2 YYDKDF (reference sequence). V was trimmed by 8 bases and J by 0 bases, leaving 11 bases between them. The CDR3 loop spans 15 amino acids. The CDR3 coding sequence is TGTGCCACCGTACGAGGGGGCTCTGGGGCCAACGTCCTGACTTTC. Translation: CATVRGGSGANVLTF.

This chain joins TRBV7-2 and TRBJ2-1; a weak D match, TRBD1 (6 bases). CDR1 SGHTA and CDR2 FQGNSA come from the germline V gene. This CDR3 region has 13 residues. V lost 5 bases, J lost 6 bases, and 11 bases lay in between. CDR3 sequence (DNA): TGTGCCAGCAGCCGGGACATGAGCAATGAGCAGTTCTTC. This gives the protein CASSRDMSNEQFF.

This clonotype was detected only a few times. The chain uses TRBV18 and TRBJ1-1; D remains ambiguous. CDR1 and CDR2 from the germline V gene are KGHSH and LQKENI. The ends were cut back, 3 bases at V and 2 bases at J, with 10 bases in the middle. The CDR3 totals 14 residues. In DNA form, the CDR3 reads TGTGCCAGCTCACCGACCGGGAAAAACACTGAAGCTTTCTTT. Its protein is CASSPTGKNTEAFF.

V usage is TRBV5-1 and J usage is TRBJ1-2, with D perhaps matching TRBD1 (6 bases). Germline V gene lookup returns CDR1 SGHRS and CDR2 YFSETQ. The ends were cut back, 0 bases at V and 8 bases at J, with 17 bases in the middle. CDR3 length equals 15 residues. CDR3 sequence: CASSLEQGRPRGYTF. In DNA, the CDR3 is TGCGCCAGCAGCTTGGAACAGGGTCGCCCGCGGGGCTACACCTTC.

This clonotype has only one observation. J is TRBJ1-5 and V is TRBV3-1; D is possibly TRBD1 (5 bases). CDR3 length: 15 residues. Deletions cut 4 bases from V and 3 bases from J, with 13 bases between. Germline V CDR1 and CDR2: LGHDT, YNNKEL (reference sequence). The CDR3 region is CASSPRDRPNQPQHF. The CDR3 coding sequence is TGTGCCAGCAGCCCTCGGGACCGCCCCAATCAGCCCCAGCATTTT.

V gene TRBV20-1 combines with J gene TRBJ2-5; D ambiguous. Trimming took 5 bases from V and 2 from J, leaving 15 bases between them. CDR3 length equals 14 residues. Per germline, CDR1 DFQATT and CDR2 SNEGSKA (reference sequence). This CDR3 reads CSADGRGPQETQYF. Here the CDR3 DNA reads TGCAGTGCTGATGGGCGCGGTCCACAAGAGACCCAGTACTTC.

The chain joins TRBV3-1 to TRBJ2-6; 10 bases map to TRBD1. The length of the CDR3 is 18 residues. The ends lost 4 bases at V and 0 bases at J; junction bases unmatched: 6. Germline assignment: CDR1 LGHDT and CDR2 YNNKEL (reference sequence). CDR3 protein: CASSPTGTGASGANVLTF. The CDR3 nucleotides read TGTGCCAGCAGCCCAACCGGGACAGGGGCCTCTGGGGCCAACGTCCTGACTTTC.

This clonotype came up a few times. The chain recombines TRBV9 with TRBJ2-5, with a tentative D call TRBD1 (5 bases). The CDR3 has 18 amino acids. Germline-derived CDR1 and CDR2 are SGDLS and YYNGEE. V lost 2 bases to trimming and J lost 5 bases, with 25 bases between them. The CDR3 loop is CASSVQAYTGVLVETQYF. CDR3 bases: TGTGCCAGCAGCGTCCAAGCATATACAGGTGTCCTCGTGGAGACCCAGTACTTC.

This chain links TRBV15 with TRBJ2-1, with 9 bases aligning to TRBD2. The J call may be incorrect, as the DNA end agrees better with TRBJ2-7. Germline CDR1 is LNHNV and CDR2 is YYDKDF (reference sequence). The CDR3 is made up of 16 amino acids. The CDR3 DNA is TGTGCCACCAGCAGAATGAGCGGGGGGTTCTACAATGAGCAGTACTTC. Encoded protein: CATSRMSGGFYNEQYF.

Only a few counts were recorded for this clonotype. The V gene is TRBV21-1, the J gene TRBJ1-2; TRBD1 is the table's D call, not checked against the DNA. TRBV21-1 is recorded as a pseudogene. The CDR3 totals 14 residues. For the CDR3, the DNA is TGTGCCAGCATGGGCAGGGTCGGAGACTATGGCTACACCTTC. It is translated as CASMGRVGDYGYTF.

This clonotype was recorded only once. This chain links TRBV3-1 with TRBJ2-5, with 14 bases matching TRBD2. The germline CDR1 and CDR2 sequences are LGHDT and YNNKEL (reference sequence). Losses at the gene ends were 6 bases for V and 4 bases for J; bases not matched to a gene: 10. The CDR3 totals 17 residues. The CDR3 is CASSREGLAGGAETQYF. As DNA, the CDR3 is TGTGCCAGCAGTCGAGAAGGACTAGCGGGGGGAGCAGAGACCCAGTACTTC.